A single sample is the source of the 20 T cell receptor beta chains below, sequenced in a study of T cell repertoires in cytomegalovirus infection. Each CDR3 protein gets one entry after TCRdb re-called the reads with MiXCR. The table records about 140,000 distinct CDR3 sequences, about 6% of them present only once. Sequencing was carried out using PBMCs. The receptors derive from a human donor in good health (CMV status not recorded). Some clones in this sample may be carry-over from other donors' samples.

This clonotype appeared many times. Here the CDR3 reads CSARVPSGGLTDTQYF. CDR3 DNA: TGCAGTGCTAGAGTTCCTAGCGGGGGCCTAACAGATACGCAGTATTTT. V is TRBV20-1 and J is TRBJ2-3, with 10 positions matching TRBD2. The length of the CDR3 is 16 residues. The junction had 7 bases not matched to a gene; V was cut back by 1 base and J by 3 bases. CDR1 and CDR2 (germline): DFQATT, SNEGSKA (reference sequence).

The rearrangement links TRBV11-2 to TRBJ1-6; 10 bases are shared with TRBD1. The CDR3 length is 14 residues. After removal of 6 bases from V and 7 bases from J, the junction contained 3 bases not matched to a gene. Germline values: CDR1 SGHAT, CDR2 FQNNGV. CDR3 protein: CASRMTGGNSPLHF. CDR3 sequence (DNA): TGTGCCAGCAGGATGACAGGGGGCAATTCACCCCTCCACTTT.

This clonotype was observed many times. The V call is TRBV7-2, the J call TRBJ1-2; TRBD1 agrees at 7 bases. Per the germline V gene, CDR1 is SGHTA and CDR2 is FQGNSA. The CDR3 covers 13 residues. The junction had 3 bases not matched to a gene; V was cut back by 4 bases and J by 4 bases. Written as DNA, the CDR3 is TGTGCCAGCAGCTCACAGGGGACCTATGGCTACACCTTC. As protein: CASSSQGTYGYTF.

Here the CDR3 DNA reads TGCAGTGCTACCCCCGGGACAGGGATCGAGCAGTACTTC. Its translation: CSATPGTGIEQYF. This sequence joins TRBV20-1 and TRBJ2-7, with 9 nucleotides matching TRBD1. Germline V gene lookup returns CDR1 DFQATT and CDR2 SNEGSKA (reference sequence). The CDR3 is made up of 13 amino acids. The V gene end was trimmed by 4 bases and the J gene end by 6 bases; junction bases not matched to a gene: 7.

The sample holds a few counts of this clonotype. The chain couples TRBV4-3 to TRBJ2-1, with D uncertain. CDR1 and CDR2 from the germline V gene are LGHNA and YSLEER. V lost 0 bases and J 0 bases, leaving 9 bases between the germline ends. The CDR3 extends over 16 amino acids. CDR3 coding DNA: TGCGCCAGCAGCCAAGAGCCTAGGAGCTCCTACAATGAGCAGTTCTTC. It specifies CASSQEPRSSYNEQFF.

There are many counts of this clonotype. J is TRBJ1-1 and V is TRBV28, with TRBD1 as a possible D gene (6 bases). Trimming cost V 5 bases and J 0 bases, with 13 bases left between them. Germline CDR1 is MDHEN and CDR2 is SYDVKM. This CDR3 spans 15 amino acids. CDR3 in amino acids: CASSRGAAMNTEAFF. DNA for the CDR3: TGTGCCAGCAGTCGGGGGGCGGCTATGAACACTGAAGCTTTCTTT.

This clonotype occurred many times. The chain links TRBV12-3 or TRBV12-4 to TRBJ1-6, with D possibly TRBD1 on 5 matching bases. Between the trimmed V and J ends, which lost 7 bases and 13 bases, there was a span of 20 bases. The CDR3 extends over 14 amino acids. The CDR3 loop is CASTLPGTFSPLHF. CDR3 nucleotide sequence: TGTGCCAGCACCCTCCCTGGGACTTTTAGTCCCCTCCACTTT.

This clonotype was observed at least ten times. This chain connects TRBV10-3 to TRBJ1-1, with D hard to call. The germline V gene encodes CDR1 ENHRY and CDR2 SYGVKD. Trimming removed 3 bases at V and 0 bases at J, with 11 bases between. The CDR3 loop spans 15 amino acids. The CDR3 DNA follows: TGTGCCATCAGTGAACGTGGTACTGTGAACACTGAAGCTTTCTTT. This codes for CAISERGTVNTEAFF.

Ten or more counts support this clonotype. The V call is TRBV7-2, the J call TRBJ2-3; D is ambiguous. This CDR3 contains 16 residues. Germline-derived CDR1 and CDR2 are SGHTA and FQGNSA. Between the trimmed V and J ends, which lost 2 bases and 6 bases, there was a span of 18 bases. In DNA form, the CDR3 reads TGTGCCAGCAGCTTAATCGATTGGGCTGCTCGGGATACGCAGTATTTT. Translating it yields CASSLIDWAARDTQYF.

This clonotype was observed at least ten times. This chain joins TRBV19 and TRBJ2-7; D is possibly TRBD1 (6 bases). The germline CDR1 and CDR2 sequences are LNHDA and SQIVND (reference sequence). The germline V and J ends were trimmed by 2 bases and 3 bases, with 11 bases remaining between them. This CDR3 has 14 residues. This CDR3 reads CASSIRSTGYEQYF. CDR3 in DNA: TGTGCCAGTAGTATAAGGTCGACAGGCTACGAGCAGTACTTC.

At least ten counts were recorded for this clonotype. V usage is TRBV7-2 and J usage is TRBJ2-5, with 11 nucleotides matching TRBD2. Germline CDR1 and CDR2: SGHTA and FQGNSA. The J segment lost 1 base and the V segment lost 1 base, leaving 8 bases of the junction unmatched. The CDR3 spans 18 residues. The CDR3 sequence is CASSLVLAGAFLQETQYF. CDR3 sequence (DNA): TGTGCCAGCAGCTTAGTACTAGCGGGGGCCTTCCTCCAAGAGACCCAGTACTTC.

In this sample, this clonotype turned up many times. J is TRBJ1-1 and V is TRBV12-5; D possibly corresponds to TRBD1 (5 bases). The CDR3 extends over 13 amino acids. Trimming stripped 2 bases from V and 5 bases from J, with 9 bases between. From germline, CDR1 is LGHNT and CDR2 FRNRAP. CDR3 in amino acids: CASGLQGATEAFF. CDR3 sequence (DNA): TGTGCTAGTGGTTTGCAAGGGGCAACTGAAGCTTTCTTT.

This clonotype has at least ten counts. The chain's CDR3 is CASSTQGAAQHF. CDR3 DNA sequence: TGTGCCAGCAGTACGCAGGGGGCGGCCCAGCATTTT. This chain joins TRBV12-3 or TRBV12-4 and TRBJ1-5, with 8 nucleotides matching TRBD1. V lost 5 bases and J lost 11; bases outside the gene matches: 5. The CDR3 is 12 amino acids.

In its sample, this clonotype was seen many times. V and J are TRBV15 and TRBJ2-1, with unresolved D. V shed 0 bases and J shed 10 bases, with 10 bases lying between them. The CDR3 sequence is 13 residues long. CDR1 is LNHNV, CDR2 YYDKDF, per germline (reference sequence). The CDR3 here is CATSRDKGSEQFF. The CDR3 coding sequence is TGTGCCACCAGCAGAGATAAAGGCTCGGAGCAGTTCTTC. The full variable domain, with the rest looked up from reference TRBV15 and TRBJ2-1, is DAMVIQNPRYQVTQFGKPVTLSCSQTLNHNVMYWYQQKSSQAPKLLFHYYDKDFNNEADTPDNFQSRRPNTSFCFLDIRSPGLGDTAMYLCATSRDKGSEQFFGPGTRLTVL.

Of note for this clonotype: It may be a read error: a sequence one base away is much more abundant. The chain uses TRBV29-1 and TRBJ2-7; D possibly corresponds to TRBD2 (6 bases). V shed 6 bases and J shed 3 bases, with 15 bases lying between them. CDR3 size: 13 residues. Germline V gives CDR1 SQVTM, CDR2 ANQGSEA. The CDR3 region is CSVRGVGVYEQYF. DNA for the CDR3: TGCAGCGTGCGCGGGGTTGGAGTCTACGAGCAGTACTTC.

This clonotype was observed many times. The chain uses TRBV7-2 and TRBJ1-3; no clear D gene. Germline CDR1 reads SGHTA; CDR2 reads FQGNSA. Between the trimmed V and J ends, which lost 1 base and 0 bases, there was a span of 10 bases. CDR3 length: 16 amino acids. The CDR3 here is CASSLVGASSGNTIYF. CDR3 DNA sequence: TGTGCCAGCAGCTTAGTTGGAGCGTCCTCTGGAAACACCATATATTTT.

The rearrangement joins TRBV2 to TRBJ1-6, with a tentative D call TRBD1 (5 bases). CDR1 is SNHLY, CDR2 FYNNEI, per germline. The V end lost 4 bases, the J end lost 4 bases, and 11 bases lay between the germline ends. This CDR3 has 15 amino acids. CDR3 coding DNA: TGTGCCAGCAGTGCCCCCAGGGTTTATAATTCACCCCTCCACTTT. This gives the protein CASSAPRVYNSPLHF.

This clonotype was counted only a few times. This may be a read error, as it is one base from a much larger clone. The J gene is TRBJ2-7, the V gene TRBV20-1; 8 nucleotides line up with TRBD2. The CDR3 contains 15 residues. Germline lookup yields CDR1 DFQATT and CDR2 SNEGSKA (reference sequence). After removal of 1 base from V and 3 bases from J, the junction contained 8 bases not matched to a gene. CDR3 sequence (DNA): TGCAGTGCTAGAGTTGGCCAGCGGGGGAGCTACGAGCAGTACTTC. It specifies CSARVGQRGSYEQYF.

There are a few counts of this clonotype. CDR3 residues: CASSFVQAYEQYF. In nucleotides, the CDR3 is TGTGCCAGCAGCTTTGTCCAGGCCTACGAGCAGTACTTC. V is TRBV11-2 and J is TRBJ2-7; no firm D call. Germline-derived CDR1 and CDR2 are SGHAT and FQNNGV. V was pared by 3 bases and J by 2 bases, with 8 bases between. This CDR3 is built from 13 residues.

This clonotype was seen a single time. The chain combines TRBV6-1 with TRBJ2-3; tentative D call: TRBD2 (5 bases). Germline V gives CDR1 MNHNS, CDR2 SASEGT. The CDR3 is 17 amino acids. V was cut by 5 bases and J by 4 bases, with 22 bases left in between. Here the CDR3 DNA reads TGTGCCAGCAGTCACTCGCGTCCCTTCTTCGGGGCAGATACGCAGTATTTT. Translating it yields CASSHSRPFFGADTQYF.